Reported below is one T cell receptor (beta chain). Its target is unknown. Trimming took off 0 bases at V and 10 bases at J, with 20 bases between the two ends. The CDR3 length is 16 residues. CDR1 SGDLS and CDR2 YYNGEE come from the germline V gene. Brentuximab vedotin exposure varied among the patients, all of whom had relapsed after autologous stem cell transplantation. The sample comes from a study of PD-1 blockade in classical Hodgkin lymphoma. The study's findings and limits: Complete responders had baseline diversity similar to newly diagnosed patients.

Libraries were prepared by immunoSEQ multiplex PCR; TCRdb keeps only in-frame clonotypes and omits some of them. The sample lists 20,000 to 25,000 clones, about 78% occurring once. The material was peripheral blood mononuclear cells (PBMCs), obtained before the second cycle of nivolumab. This clonotype was obtained from a human donor with classical Hodgkin lymphoma. The chain carries TRBV9 and TRBJ2-1; D may be TRBD1 (6 bases). Here the CDR3 DNA reads TGTGCCAGCAGCGTAGCTGTTCGGCAGGGGATAGAGGAGCAGTTCTTC. The encoded protein is CASSVAVRQGIEEQFF.